This record concerns one TCR beta chain sequence. Its antigen is as yet unknown. The table came from immunoSEQ multiplex PCR; TCRdb's copy has only in-frame clones and leaves some out. The sample records over 55,000 clones, 75% to 90% being singletons. This sample was included in a study of lymphopenia after photon versus proton radiotherapy. General observations from the study: Larger post-nadir TCR diversity loss correlated inversely with survival in deceased patients.

This CDR3 is 15 amino acids long. Trimming shortened V by 6 bases and J by 2 bases, and 15 bases separated the two germline ends. CDR1 and CDR2 (germline): SNHLY, FYNNEI. The TCR was taken from a man aged 80 or over with esophageal cancer. The sample consisted of peripheral blood, taken from a patient treated with proton-based radiotherapy. V usage is TRBV2 and J usage is TRBJ2-3, with D tentatively TRBD2 (6 bases). This chain's CDR3 is CASRYFGGDTDTQYF. CDR3 in DNA: TGTGCCAGCAGATATTTTGGCGGGGACACAGATACGCAGTATTTT.